This T cell receptor beta chain was identified during a study of chemoradiotherapy in HPV16-positive cancers. Overall study findings and caveats: Candidate HPV-specific clones and E7-related TCR motifs grew in tumor during treatment.

Germline trimming cut 3 bases from V and 1 base from J; bases unmatched to any gene: 6. CDR1 is MGHDK, CDR2 SYGVNS, per germline. This CDR3 spans 16 amino acids. Profiling relied on immunoSEQ multiplex PCR, and the TCRdb table lists in-frame clones only, not all of them. The sample yields about 53,000 clones, about 88% seen once. In regard to this clone: Its antigen is unknown.

Sequencing used blood, obtained from a patient who underwent chemoradiotherapy. The chain uses TRBV25-1 and TRBJ1-3; 7 positions agree with TRBD1. The receptor comes from a human donor with HPV-associated anogenital cancer. The CDR3 DNA is TGTGCCAGCAGTGACCCAGGGGGAGGGTCTGGAAACACCATATATTTT. Translated: CASSDPGGGSGNTIYF.